One T cell receptor (beta chain) is described in this entry. RNA, at about 0.5 to 1 ug, was reverse transcribed with random hexamers. Amplification of TCR beta CDR3 across 54 Vbeta and 13 Jbeta was performed with immunoSEQ multiplex PCR. TCRdb ran MiXCR on the immunoSEQ multiplex PCR reads and lists one entry per CDR3 protein. The table lists fewer than 350,000 distinct CDR3 sequences, about nine tenths of them singletons. The T cells that were sequenced for TCR beta were CD8+ and CD4+ cells from blood. The sample is drawn from a study of CD8 T cells in Susac syndrome. This CDR3 is 13 amino acids long. Trimming left V 10 bases short and J 5 bases short, with 14 bases between. Germline V gene lookup returns CDR1 MDHEN and CDR2 SYDVKM.

Sequenced input: CD8+ T cells from PBMCs. The source is a human donor with multiple sclerosis. This rearrangement joins TRBV28 to TRBJ1-4, with D maybe TRBD1 (6 bases). The CDR3 sequence is CANKGQLNEKLFF. As DNA, the CDR3 is TGTGCCAACAAAGGACAGCTAAATGAAAAACTGTTTTTT.